These T cell receptor beta chains were read from a single sample in a study of CD8 T cells in Susac syndrome. TCRdb reprocessed the immunoSEQ multiplex PCR reads via MiXCR and lists one record per CDR3 protein. The repertoire holds some 300,000 distinct CDR3 sequences, with 70% to 90% as singletons. Material for sequencing was CD8+ T cells from PBMCs. These receptors were taken from a human donor with multiple sclerosis. The CDR3 runs from the conserved cysteine through the conserved F or W. D genes are given only for firm matches. Clone size, where shown, is once, few, many, or a class for clones that have expanded.

j_gene,d_gene,abundance,v_gene,CDR3aa,CDR3nt
TRBJ2-1,-,-,TRBV4-3,CASSQESGTAIEQFF,TGCGCCAGCAGCCAAGAATCGGGGACCGCAATTGAGCAGTTCTTC
TRBJ1-1,-,-,TRBV4-3,CASSQDRGANTEAFF,TGCGCCAGCAGCCAAGATCGGGGGGCGAACACTGAAGCTTTCTTT
TRBJ2-7,TRBD1,-,TRBV6-2/TRBV6-3,CASSYSLEVSRGTGNSYEQYF,TGTGCCAGCAGTTACTCCCTAGAGGTGTCCCGCGGGACAGGTAACTCCTACGAGCAGTACTTC
TRBJ2-7,-,-,TRBV11-2,CASSFRSSEQYF,TGTGCCAGCAGCTTTCGGTCGTCCGAGCAGTACTTC
TRBJ2-1,-,-,TRBV18,CASSPTMRFSQFF,TGTGCCAGCTCACCAACAATGAGGTTCTCGCAGTTCTTC
TRBJ2-1,-,-,TRBV4-2,CASSQNSGRLAPYNEQFF,TGTGCCAGCAGCCAAAATTCGGGAAGGCTAGCGCCATACAATGAGCAGTTCTTC
TRBJ2-3,-,-,TRBV28,CASSRMGASTDTQYF,TGTGCCAGCAGCCGGATGGGGGCTAGCACAGATACGCAGTATTTT
TRBJ2-1,-,-,TRBV15,CATSRGANSYNEQFF,TGTGCCACCAGCAGAGGGGCGAATTCCTACAATGAGCAGTTCTTC
TRBJ2-1,TRBD1,-,TRBV4-3,CASSDNEGAAAGNEQFF,TGCGCCAGCAGCGATAACGAGGGGGCGGCCGCCGGCAATGAGCAGTTCTTC
TRBJ2-7,-,-,TRBV6-5,CASSPTGATYEQYF,TGTGCCAGCAGCCCTACCGGGGCGACCTACGAGCAGTACTTC
TRBJ2-7,-,-,TRBV7-9,CASSYTGTLYEQYF,TGTGCCAGCAGTTACACCGGGACACTCTACGAGCAGTACTTC
TRBJ1-2,-,-,TRBV30,CAWMPLREQYGYTF,TGTGCCTGGATGCCCCTCCGGGAACAATATGGCTACACCTTC
TRBJ2-5,-,-,TRBV9,CASSVGRGGVSETQYF,TGTGCCAGCAGCGTAGGGAGAGGAGGGGTATCAGAGACCCAGTACTTC
TRBJ2-1,TRBD2,-,TRBV12-3/TRBV12-4,CASSLELAVYNEQFF,TGTGCCAGCAGTTTAGAACTAGCGGTCTACAATGAGCAGTTCTTC
TRBJ1-2,-,-,TRBV7-2,CASSPPGGALGYTF,TGTGCCAGCAGCCCCCCGGGGGGGGCTCTTGGCTACACCTTC
TRBJ2-7,-,-,TRBV6-2/TRBV6-3,CASSDGSAYEQYF,TGTGCCAGCAGCGATGGGTCCGCCTACGAGCAGTACTTC
TRBJ2-2,-,once,TRBV28,CASSFERGTNTGELFF,TGTGCCAGCAGTTTTGAACGGGGAACGAACACCGGGGAGCTGTTTTTT
TRBJ2-2,TRBD1,-,TRBV7-2,CASSLYPGQGASGELFF,TGTGCCAGCAGCTTATACCCGGGACAGGGGGCGTCCGGGGAGCTGTTTTTT
TRBJ2-2,-,-,TRBV24-1,CATSDPRFRRLTNTGELFF,TGTGCCACCAGTGATCCCCGGTTTCGTCGTCTTACGAACACCGGGGAGCTGTTTTTT
TRBJ2-1,TRBD2,-,TRBV12-3/TRBV12-4,CASSLLAGGNSDEQFF,TGTGCCAGCAGTTTACTAGCGGGAGGGAATTCCGATGAGCAGTTCTTC
TRBJ2-7,TRBD2,-,TRBV6-1,CASSDPGTSGDPLGYEQYF,TGTGCCAGCAGTGATCCTGGGACTAGCGGGGACCCTCTTGGGTACGAGCAGTACTTC
TRBJ1-1,-,-,TRBV7-2,CASSLLSGSGAPGTEAFF,TGTGCCAGCAGCTTACTAAGCGGCTCAGGGGCCCCGGGGACTGAAGCTTTCTTT
TRBJ2-3,-,-,TRBV4-3,CASSPLLSTEGGVRDTQYF,TGCGCCAGCAGCCCCCTTCTTAGCACGGAGGGGGGGGTCAGGGATACGCAGTATTTT
TRBJ2-7,TRBD2,-,TRBV27,CASSPAYSGEVGYEQYF,TGTGCCAGCAGCCCCGCGTATAGCGGGGAGGTCGGCTACGAGCAGTACTTC
TRBJ2-7,TRBD1,once,TRBV5-4,CASSLGHPGQGSYEQYF,TGTGCCAGCAGCTTGGGGCATCCGGGACAGGGTTCCTACGAGCAGTACTTC
TRBJ2-1,-,-,TRBV12-3/TRBV12-4,CASSFSDGINEQFF,TGTGCCAGCAGTTTCTCCGATGGTATTAATGAGCAGTTCTTC
TRBJ1-5,-,-,TRBV5-1,CASSPDPNQPQHF,TGCGCCAGCAGCCCGGACCCAAATCAGCCCCAGCATTTT
TRBJ2-7,-,-,TRBV9,CASGEGDTYEQYF,TGTGCCAGCGGGGAAGGGGATACCTACGAGCAGTACTTC
TRBJ2-3,-,-,TRBV27,CASSSRGAGVPDTQYF,TGTGCCAGCAGTTCCAGGGGGGCGGGAGTCCCAGATACGCAGTATTTT
TRBJ2-1,-,-,TRBV6-2/TRBV6-3,CASSHERAIYNEQFF,TGTGCCAGCAGCCACGAGAGGGCCATCTACAATGAGCAGTTCTTC
TRBJ2-5,-,-,TRBV27,CASQGLETQYF,TGTGCCAGTCAGGGTTTGGAGACCCAGTACTTC
TRBJ2-4,-,-,TRBV7-9,CASSGPRTGYGIQYF,TGTGCCAGCAGCGGCCCTCGGACGGGGTACGGCATTCAGTACTTC
TRBJ2-7,TRBD1,-,TRBV7-9,CASSPRRTGYYEQYF,TGTGCCAGCAGCCCAAGGAGGACAGGGTACTACGAGCAGTACTTC
TRBJ2-7,TRBD2,-,TRBV13,CASSSGLAGGPGEQYF,TGTGCCAGCAGCTCGGGACTAGCGGGAGGGCCGGGCGAGCAGTACTTC
TRBJ2-1,TRBD2,-,TRBV5-4,CASSLLAGREGRNEQFF,TGTGCCAGCAGCTTGCTGGCGGGGCGGGAGGGCCGGAATGAGCAGTTCTTC
TRBJ1-2,TRBD1,-,TRBV27,CASSPTGQAGGYTF,TGTGCCAGCAGTCCTACCGGACAGGCAGGCGGCTACACCTTC
TRBJ1-1,-,few,TRBV28,CASSLLPDTEAFF,TGTGCCAGCAGTTTATTACCGGATACTGAAGCTTTCTTT
TRBJ2-7,-,-,TRBV12-3/TRBV12-4,CASSSTGSEQYF,TGTGCCAGCAGTTCAACAGGGTCCGAGCAGTACTTC
TRBJ2-5,-,once,TRBV7-3,CASSLNGGSVETQYF,TGTGCCAGCAGCTTAAATGGGGGCTCCGTGGAGACCCAGTACTTC
TRBJ2-2,-,few,TRBV5-4,CASSFRGTGELFF,TGTGCCAGCAGCTTTCGGGGTACCGGGGAGCTGTTTTTT
TRBJ1-2,-,-,TRBV11-2,CASSLVGTTYGYTF,TGTGCCAGCAGCTTAGTTGGGACAACCTATGGCTACACCTTC
TRBJ1-2,-,-,TRBV6-5,CASSPRDRGVGGYTF,TGTGCCAGCAGTCCGAGAGACCGGGGAGTCGGTGGCTACACCTTC
TRBJ1-1,-,-,TRBV3-1,CASSPRRTVENTEAFF,TGTGCCAGCAGCCCCCGAAGGACAGTGGAGAACACTGAAGCTTTCTTT
TRBJ2-7,-,-,TRBV20-1,CSANEGFGYEQYF,TGCAGTGCTAACGAGGGATTCGGCTACGAGCAGTACTTC
TRBJ2-7,-,-,TRBV28,CASSLYSLLEQYF,TGTGCCAGCAGTTTATACTCCCTGTTAGAGCAGTACTTC
TRBJ1-2,-,-,TRBV28,CASSFVTDYGYTF,TGTGCCAGCAGTTTCGTGACAGACTATGGCTACACCTTC
TRBJ2-7,-,-,TRBV7-2,CASSFRSTKYSYEQYF,TGTGCCAGCAGCTTTCGGTCGACAAAGTACTCCTACGAGCAGTACTTC
TRBJ2-7,-,-,TRBV29-1,CSVRGGATSYEQYF,TGCAGCGTGAGGGGGGGGGCCACCTCCTACGAGCAGTACTTC
TRBJ1-5,TRBD1,once,TRBV28,CASTAEGTGFTFVHQPQHF,TGTGCCAGCACCGCCGAAGGGACAGGGTTTACTTTCGTTCATCAGCCCCAGCATTTT
TRBJ1-1,-,once,TRBV27,CASSQLRRGTEAFF,TGTGCCAGCAGCCAACTGAGAAGAGGCACTGAAGCTTTCTTT
TRBJ2-4,-,-,TRBV2,CASSELPGHGNIQYF,TGTGCCAGCAGTGAACTCCCGGGGCATGGAAACATTCAGTACTTC
TRBJ2-5,TRBD2,-,TRBV7-9,CASSLRRERVWGETQYF,TGTGCCAGCAGCTTACGGCGGGAGAGGGTGTGGGGAGAGACCCAGTACTTC
TRBJ2-2,-,-,TRBV27,CASSFGHEGTGELFF,TGTGCCAGCAGTTTCGGACACGAGGGCACCGGGGAGCTGTTTTTT
TRBJ2-3,-,few,TRBV7-6,CASSLREDTQYF,TGTGCCAGCAGCCTGAGAGAGGATACGCAGTATTTT
TRBJ2-7,-,-,TRBV28,CASSWRGYEQYF,TGTGCCAGCAGTTGGCGGGGCTACGAGCAGTACTTC